This TCR beta chain is from a study of cytomegalovirus exposure and HLA in healthy donors. Turning to the study itself: Roughly 180 million T cells yielded 100 million or so unique TCR beta sequences, as an earlier analysis found. Most donors, more than 80% of around 400 genotyped, fell in the Caucasian-associated ancestry cluster. The study's findings and limits: Reports indicate that TCR beta sequences accurately predicted the HLA-A and HLA-B alleles of most subjects. After further analysis at a later stage, 15,000 to 20,000 TCR beta sequences were associated with HLA alleles at 0.05 false discovery rate.

This CDR3 spans 17 amino acids. V lost 3 bases to trimming and J lost 2 bases, with 18 bases between them. The germline V gene encodes CDR1 SGHRS and CDR2 YFSETQ. In its sample, this clone was seen once. The antigen remains undetermined. The PCR contained 60 Vbeta and 13 Jbeta primers. Here immunoSEQ multiplex PCR was the method, and the copy in TCRdb shows in-frame clones only, minus some. Among 210,000 or so clones, around 81% were seen once, and the ten largest hold 10% to 13%. This receptor was obtained from a woman aged 45-65 years in good health and CMV-seropositive. Sequencing input: PBMCs. J is TRBJ1-3 and V is TRBV5-1; D is possibly TRBD1 (6 bases). The CDR3 protein is CASSYRVGGLPGNTIYF. The CDR3 nucleotides are TGCGCCAGCAGCTACAGGGTTGGGGGCCTTCCTGGAAACACCATATATTTT.